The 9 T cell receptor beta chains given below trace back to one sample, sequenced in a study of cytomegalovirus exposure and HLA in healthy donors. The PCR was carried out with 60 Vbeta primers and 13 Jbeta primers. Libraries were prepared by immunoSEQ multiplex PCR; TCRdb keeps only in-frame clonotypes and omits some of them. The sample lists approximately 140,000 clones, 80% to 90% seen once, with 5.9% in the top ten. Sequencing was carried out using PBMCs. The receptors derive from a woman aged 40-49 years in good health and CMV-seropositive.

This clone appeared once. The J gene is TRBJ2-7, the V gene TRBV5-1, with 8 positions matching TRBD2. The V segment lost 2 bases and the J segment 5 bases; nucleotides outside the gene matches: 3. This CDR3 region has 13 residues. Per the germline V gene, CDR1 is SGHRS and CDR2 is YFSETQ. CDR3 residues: CASSFAGGDEQYF. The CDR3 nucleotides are TGCGCCAGCAGCTTTGCGGGGGGCGACGAGCAGTACTTC.

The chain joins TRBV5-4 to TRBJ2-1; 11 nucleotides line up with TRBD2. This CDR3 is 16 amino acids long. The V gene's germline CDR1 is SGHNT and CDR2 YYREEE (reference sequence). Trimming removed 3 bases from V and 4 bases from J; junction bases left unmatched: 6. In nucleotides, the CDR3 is TGTGCCAGCAGCTCGACTAGCGGGGTCTCATACAATGAGCAGTTCTTC. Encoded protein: CASSSTSGVSYNEQFF.

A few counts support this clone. The chain's CDR3 is CASRGTGATGELFF. The CDR3, as DNA: TGTGCCAGCAGGGGAACAGGGGCCACCGGGGAGCTGTTTTTT. V gene TRBV2 combines with J gene TRBJ2-2, with 7 nucleotides matching TRBD1. Looked up from germline, CDR1 is SNHLY and CDR2 is FYNNEI. After removal of 6 bases from V and 4 bases from J, the junction contained 5 bases not matched to a gene. The CDR3 sequence is 14 residues long.

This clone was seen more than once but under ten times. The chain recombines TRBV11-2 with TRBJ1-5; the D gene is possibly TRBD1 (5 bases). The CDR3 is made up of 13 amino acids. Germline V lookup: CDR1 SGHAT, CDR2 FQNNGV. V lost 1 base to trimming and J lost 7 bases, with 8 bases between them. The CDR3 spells CASSLADSQPQHF. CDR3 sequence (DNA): TGTGCCAGCAGCTTAGCCGACAGCCAGCCCCAGCATTTT.

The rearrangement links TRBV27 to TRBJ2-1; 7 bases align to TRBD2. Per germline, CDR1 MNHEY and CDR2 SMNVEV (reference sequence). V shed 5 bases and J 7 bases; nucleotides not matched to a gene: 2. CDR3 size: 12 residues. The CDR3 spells CASSIGRNEQFF. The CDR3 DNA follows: TGTGCCAGCAGTATCGGGAGGAATGAGCAGTTCTTC.

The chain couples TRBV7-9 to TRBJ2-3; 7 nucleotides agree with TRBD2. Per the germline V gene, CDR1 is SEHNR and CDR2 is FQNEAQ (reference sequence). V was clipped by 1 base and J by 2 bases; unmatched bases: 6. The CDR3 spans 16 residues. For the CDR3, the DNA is TGTGCCAGCAGCTTAGTAGGAGCGGGGAACACAGATACGCAGTATTTT. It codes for CASSLVGAGNTDTQYF.

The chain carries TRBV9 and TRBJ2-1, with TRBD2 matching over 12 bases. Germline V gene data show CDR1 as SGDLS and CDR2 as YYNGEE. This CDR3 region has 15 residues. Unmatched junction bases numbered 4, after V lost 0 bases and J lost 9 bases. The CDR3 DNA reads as TGTGCCAGCAGCGTAGCGGCTAGCGGGGGGGGTGAGCAGTTCTTC. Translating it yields CASSVAASGGGEQFF.

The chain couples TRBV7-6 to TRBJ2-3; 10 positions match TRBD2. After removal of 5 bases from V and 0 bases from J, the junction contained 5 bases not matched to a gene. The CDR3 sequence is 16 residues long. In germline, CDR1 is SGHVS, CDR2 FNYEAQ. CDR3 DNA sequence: TGTGCCAGCAGCAACGGACTAGCGGAGAGCACAGATACGCAGTATTTT. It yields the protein CASSNGLAESTDTQYF. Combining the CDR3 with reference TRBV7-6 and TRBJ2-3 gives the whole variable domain GAGVSQSPRYKVTKRGQDVALRCDPISGHVSLYWYRQALGQGPEFLTYFNYEAQQDKSGLPNDRFSAERPEGSISTLTIQRTEQRDSAMYRCASSNGLAESTDTQYFGPGTRLTVL.

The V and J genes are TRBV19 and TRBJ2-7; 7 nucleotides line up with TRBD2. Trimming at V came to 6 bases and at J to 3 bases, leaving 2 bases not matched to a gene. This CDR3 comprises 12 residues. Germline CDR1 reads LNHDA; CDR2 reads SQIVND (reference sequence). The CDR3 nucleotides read TGTGCCAGTAGCGCGGGAGTCTACGAGCAGTACTTC. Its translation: CASSAGVYEQYF.